The 14 T cell receptor beta chains in this list originate from one sample, sequenced in a study of cytomegalovirus exposure and HLA in healthy donors. 60 Vbeta and 13 Jbeta primers were used in PCR. The assay was immunoSEQ multiplex PCR, and TCRdb's table has in-frame clones only and misses some. The top ten hold 2.1% of the sample, which has 110,000 or so clones, under 85% seen once. The specimen sequenced was PBMCs. The receptors derive from a young man in good health and CMV-seronegative.

The J gene is TRBJ2-1, the V gene TRBV5-8; TRBD1 agrees at 7 bases. Germline V gene data show CDR1 as SGHTS and CDR2 as YDEGEE. V shed 1 base, J shed 4 bases, and the junction held 5 bases outside the gene matches. The CDR3 is 15 amino acids. The CDR3 protein is CASSLYGTAYNEQFF. The CDR3, as DNA: TGTGCCAGCAGCTTGTATGGGACAGCTTACAATGAGCAGTTCTTC.

The J gene is TRBJ2-3, the V gene TRBV7-8; 8 nucleotides align to TRBD1. The germline V gene encodes CDR1 SGHVS and CDR2 FQNEAQ. There are 14 residues in the CDR3. J gave up 4 bases and V 5 bases, and 5 bases lay outside the gene matches. The CDR3 loop is CASSPGQGPDTQYF. CDR3 DNA sequence: TGTGCCAGCAGCCCCGGACAGGGACCAGATACGCAGTATTTT.

This clone was seen a few times. V gene TRBV7-3 combines with J gene TRBJ2-2; 9 bases fit TRBD2. V lost 4 bases and J lost 6; bases outside the gene matches: 9. CDR3 length: 16 residues. CDR1 and CDR2 (germline): SGHTA, FQGTGA. The CDR3 sequence: CASSSRGGRAPGELFF. Here the CDR3 DNA reads TGTGCCAGCAGCTCCCGCGGCGGGAGGGCACCCGGGGAGCTGTTTTTT.

The chain combines TRBV7-2 with TRBJ1-2; 10 bases line up with TRBD1. V trimming: 2 bases; J trimming: 6 bases; junction bases outside the gene matches: 3. The CDR3 contains 14 residues. CDR1 SGHTA and CDR2 FQGNSA come from the germline V gene. The CDR3 sequence is CASSLTGTGDGYTF. The CDR3 bases are TGTGCCAGCAGCTTAACCGGGACAGGGGATGGCTACACCTTC.

The genes are TRBV30 and TRBJ1-1; tentative D call: TRBD1 (6 bases). Trimming cost V 5 bases and J 4 bases, with 11 bases left between them. Germline V gene lookup returns CDR1 GTSNPN and CDR2 SVGIG (reference sequence). This CDR3 is 12 amino acids long. The CDR3 loop reads CAWERGSTEAFF. The CDR3 coding sequence is TGTGCCTGGGAGAGGGGGTCCACTGAAGCTTTCTTT. Full variable domain (outside the CDR3, taken from reference TRBV30 and TRBJ1-1): SQTIHQWPATLVQPVGSPLSLECTVEGTSNPNLYWYRQAAGRGLQLLFYSVGIGQISSEVPQNLSASRPQDRQFILSSKKLLLSDSGFYLCAWERGSTEAFFGQGTRLTVV.

This clone was seen just once. The chain recombines TRBV15 with TRBJ2-1; 8 bases align to TRBD2. CDR3 length: 16 residues. Germline V gene data show CDR1 as LNHNV and CDR2 as YYDKDF (reference sequence). Trimming at V came to 9 bases and at J to 0 bases, leaving 10 bases not matched to a gene. The CDR3 DNA is TGTGCCACTCACCCAGCGGGAGCCATCTCCTACAATGAGCAGTTCTTC. Its translation is CATHPAGAISYNEQFF.

The chain links TRBV10-3 to TRBJ1-1; D may be TRBD1 (6 bases). The germline V and J ends were trimmed by 6 bases and 3 bases, with 14 bases remaining between them. The length of the CDR3 is 14 residues. The germline V gene has CDR1 ENHRY and CDR2 SYGVKD. The CDR3 DNA sequence: TGTGCCATCAGGGATAGAACAGGGCACACTGAAGCTTTCTTT. As protein: CAIRDRTGHTEAFF.

This rearrangement joins TRBV6-6 to TRBJ2-7; D may be TRBD1 (5 bases). CDR3 size: 14 residues. The germline V and J ends were trimmed by 6 bases and 7 bases, with 19 bases remaining between them. The germline V gene encodes CDR1 MNHNY and CDR2 SVGAGI (reference sequence). The CDR3 DNA follows: TGTGCCAGCAGATTTCTAGAAGGGGCAGAAGAGCAGTACTTC. Protein product: CASRFLEGAEEQYF.

V and J are TRBV5-1 and TRBJ1-2; a weak D match, TRBD1 (6 bases). The CDR3 length is 15 residues. Germline CDR1 reads SGHRS; CDR2 reads YFSETQ. Trimming left V 0 bases short and J 8 bases short, with 17 bases between. The CDR3 bases are TGCGCCAGCAGCTTGGCCGGGGCAGGGGAAGGGGGCTACACCTTC. Amino acid sequence: CASSLAGAGEGGYTF.

The V call is TRBV30, the J call TRBJ2-3; possible D gene TRBD2, 6 bases. Germline CDR1 reads GTSNPN; CDR2 reads SVGIG (reference sequence). V was trimmed by 0 bases and J by 0 bases, leaving 10 bases between them. The CDR3 contains 15 residues. The CDR3 reads CAWSVESGSTDTQYF. The CDR3, as DNA: TGTGCCTGGAGTGTAGAAAGCGGGAGCACAGATACGCAGTATTTT.

This clone was counted a single time. The chain uses TRBV29-1 and TRBJ1-1, with 7 bases that match TRBD1. V gave up 7 bases and J gave up 3 bases; unmatched junction bases: 11. This CDR3 contains 14 residues. Germline values: CDR1 SQVTM, CDR2 ANQGSEA. The CDR3 loop is CSAGQAAGDTEAFF. DNA for the CDR3: TGCAGCGCCGGACAGGCCGCAGGGGACACTGAAGCTTTCTTT. Combining the CDR3 with reference TRBV29-1 and TRBJ1-1 gives the whole variable domain SAVISQKPSRDICQRGTSLTIQCQVDSQVTMMFWYRQQPGQSLTLIATANQGSEATYESGFVIDKFPISRPNLTFSTLTVSNMSPEDSSIYLCSAGQAAGDTEAFFGQGTRLTVV.

J is TRBJ2-7 and V is TRBV19; TRBD2 is a possible D gene (6 bases). Germline-derived CDR1 and CDR2 are LNHDA and SQIVND (reference sequence). This CDR3 comprises 15 residues. Trimming cost V 2 bases and J 2 bases, with 13 bases left between them. The CDR3 DNA is TGTGCCAGTAGTATAAGGGCAGCGGGCACCTACGAGCAGTACTTC. Amino acids: CASSIRAAGTYEQYF.

This clone was counted a few times. The genes are TRBV5-1 and TRBJ2-2; 12 bases align to TRBD2. The germline V gene encodes CDR1 SGHRS and CDR2 YFSETQ. Trimming cost V 6 bases and J 2 bases; bases outside gene matches: 5. There are 16 residues in the CDR3. DNA for the CDR3: TGCGCCAGCACCACTAGCGGGGGGTCTAACACCGGGGAGCTGTTTTTT. It specifies CASTTSGGSNTGELFF.

Notes on this clone: At one of its ends the junction is not consistent with the germline gene, which may arise from a read error. The chain employs TRBV4-3 and TRBJ1-6; TRBD1 aligns across 8 bases. Germline-derived CDR1 and CDR2 are LGHNA and YSLEER. The CDR3 is 15 residues long. The CDR3 sequence is CASSEDRGQNSPLHF. DNA for the CDR3: TGCGCCAGCAGCGAAGACAGGGGACAGAATTCACCCCTCCACTTT.